These 17 T cell receptor beta chains were sequenced from one sample in a study of tumor and adjacent non-tumor tissue in lung cancer. RNA was extracted from bulk tissue without any cell sorting. Three rounds of nested PCR, following a modified ARM-PCR protocol, produced the TCRbeta library. TCRdb reprocessed the multiplex PCR reads with MiXCR, giving one entry per CDR3 protein. The data show more than 70,000 distinct CDR3 sequences, more than 60% seen once. The sequenced sample consisted of lung tumor tissue. All receptors come from a man between 65 and 85 years old with non-small cell lung cancer.

The V gene is TRBV14, the J gene TRBJ2-3; perhaps TRBD2 as D (7 bases). This CDR3 is 16 amino acids long. Germline V lookup: CDR1 SGHDN, CDR2 FVKESK. Trimming removed 0 bases at V and 4 bases at J, with 14 bases between. The CDR3 coding sequence is TGTGCCAGCAGCCAAGAATGGGGGGGCGGCCCAGATACGCAGTATTTT. Amino acids: CASSQEWGGGPDTQYF.

V is TRBV29-1 and J is TRBJ1-5, with D uncertain. Gene TRBJ2-3 matches the end of the DNA better, so the J call may be wrong. This CDR3 is built from 12 residues. Germline V lookup: CDR1 SQVTM, CDR2 ANQGSEA. CDR3 coding DNA: TGCAGCGTTCGCGTGGGGAATCAGCCCCAGTATTTT. Translation gives CSVRVGNQPQYF.

In the case of this clonotype: Germline is not matched at one junction end, which may reflect a read error. The CDR3 nucleotides read TGTGCCAGTAGCTTGGGCCACCAAAACCTAGTCAAAAACATTCAGTACTTC. It is translated as CASSLGHQNLVKNIQYF. V is TRBV5-6 and J is TRBJ2-4; D gene unclear. The CDR3 consists of 17 residues. In germline, CDR1 is SGHDT, CDR2 YYEEEE.

Worth noting for this clonotype: This may arise from a read error, as a much more abundant clone is one base away. The chain combines TRBV4-2 with TRBJ1-1; D not certain. The CDR3 extends over 14 amino acids. CDR1 is LGHNA, CDR2 YNFKEQ, per germline. For the CDR3, the DNA is TGTGCCAGCAGCCAAAGGGAGGGAGGCGCTGAAACTTTCTTT. It codes for CASSQREGGAETFF.

Regarding this clonotype: At one end, the junction sequence differs from germline, possibly due to a read error. The chain carries TRBV11-3 and TRBJ2-1; 10 nucleotides agree with TRBD1. The CDR3 contains 14 residues. The germline V gene has CDR1 SGHNT and CDR2 YENEEA. The chain's CDR3 is CTSSLAETGGEQLF. CDR3 DNA sequence: TGTACCAGCAGCTTAGCGGAGACAGGGGGCGAGCAGCTCTTC.

As regards this clonotype: The junction departs from germline at one end; a sequencing error may be responsible. The chain recombines TRBV11-2 with TRBJ2-1; no definite D call. This CDR3 is 13 amino acids long. Germline lookup yields CDR1 SGHAT and CDR2 FQNNGV. The CDR3 is CASSQLRNNGQFF. In nucleotides, the CDR3 is TGTGCCAGCAGCCAATTGAGAAACAATGGGCAGTTCTTC.

V is TRBV7-2 and J is TRBJ2-7; a weak D match, TRBD2 (6 bases). Germline V gene data show CDR1 as SGHTA and CDR2 as FQGNSA. V was trimmed by 0 bases and J by 0 bases, leaving 15 bases between them. CDR3 size: 17 residues. Written as DNA, the CDR3 is TGTGCCAGCAGCTTAGCCCCGATTAGCGGACTCTCCTACGAGCAGTACTTC. This gives the protein CASSLAPISGLSYEQYF.

This clonotype was counted ten times or more. The gene calls are TRBV7-8 and TRBJ2-1; 11 nucleotides agree with TRBD2. CDR3 length equals 15 residues. V shed 5 bases and J 5 bases; nucleotides not matched to a gene: 5. The germline V gene encodes CDR1 SGHVS and CDR2 FQNEAQ. The chain's CDR3 is CASSRVAGGDNEQFF. The CDR3 DNA is TGTGCCAGCAGCCGAGTAGCGGGGGGGGACAATGAGCAGTTCTTC.

Turning to this clonotype: The missing conserved phenylalanine or tryptophan at the end of this CDR3 makes a read error likely. The DNA is omitted, as the CDR3 cannot be located on it reliably, and the CDR3 follows TCRdb's listing. The chain couples TRBV11-3 to TRBJ2-7; TRBD1 is taken as the D call from the table, unchecked against the DNA. The CDR3 is made up of 13 amino acids, end residues included. The germline CDR1 and CDR2 sequences are SGHNT and YENEEA. This CDR3 reads CARSMTGGNERYL.

The V gene is TRBV6-1, the J gene TRBJ2-7, with D possibly matching TRBD2 (6 bases). The CDR3 is 13 amino acids. Germline values: CDR1 MNHNS, CDR2 SASEGT. Trimming cost V 7 bases and J 3 bases, with 13 bases left between them. CDR3 amino acids: CASTVEGFYEQYF. CDR3 sequence (DNA): TGTGCCAGCACTGTGGAGGGATTCTACGAGCAGTACTTC.

The rearrangement uses TRBV11-2 and TRBJ2-7, with D possibly called TRBD1 or TRBD2 (5 bases each). Trimming took off 3 bases at V and 12 bases at J, with 12 bases between the two ends. The CDR3 is 11 amino acids. CDR1 is SGHAT and CDR2 is FQNNGV in the germline V gene. The CDR3 DNA reads TGTGCCAGCAGCTTGGGGACCAAGCGGTACTTC. This translates into CASSLGTKRYF.

A word on this clonotype: One junction end disagrees with the germline gene, perhaps due to a read error. The chain combines TRBV6-5 with TRBJ2-5; 10 bases agree with TRBD2. This CDR3 comprises 15 residues. Looked up from germline, CDR1 is MNHEY and CDR2 is SVGAGI. The CDR3 here is CTSSDSGRVRETQYF. The CDR3 coding sequence is TGTACCAGCAGCGACAGCGGGAGGGTTAGGGAGACCCAGTACTTT.

The chain couples TRBV7-8 to TRBJ2-1, with D hard to call. The CDR3 has 14 residues. From germline, CDR1 is SGHVS and CDR2 FQNEAQ. The V end was cut by 8 bases, the J end by 12 bases, with 23 bases between. CDR3: CASERLVTSIGQFF. CDR3 nucleotide sequence: TGTGCCAGCGAACGGTTGGTGACATCTATCGGGCAGTTCTTC.

This clonotype was picked up one time. The junction differs from germline at one of its ends, possibly a read error. CDR3 bases: TGTGCCATCAGTGTCGGCTTAAAGGGAAACACTGAAGCTTTCTTT. The encoded protein is CAISVGLKGNTEAFF. The rearrangement links TRBV12-3 or TRBV12-4 to TRBJ1-1; D is undetermined. This CDR3 contains 15 residues.

Points on this clonotype: Here the CDR3 omits its conserved ending phenylalanine or tryptophan, so a read error is the likely source. This sequence joins TRBV28 and TRBJ2-4, with D possibly matching TRBD1 (5 bases). Germline lookup yields CDR1 MDHEN and CDR2 SYDVKM. The CDR3 length is 12 residues. The CDR3 protein is CVSSQGRNIQYL. DNA for the CDR3: TGTGTCAGCAGTCAGGGAAGGAACATTCAGTACTTG.

As concerns this clonotype: A read error is possible here, since a much larger clone lies one base away. The V gene is TRBV6-2 or TRBV6-3, the J gene TRBJ1-5, with a tentative D call TRBD1 (5 bases). This CDR3 region has 15 residues. V lost 6 bases and J 4 bases, leaving 16 bases between the germline ends. CDR1 and CDR2 (germline): MNHEY, SVGEGT. The CDR3 here is CASRGDGRTNQPQHF. The CDR3 DNA is TGTGCCAGCAGAGGGGACGGCAGGACTAATCAGCCCCAGCATTTT.

The sample holds many counts of this clonotype. The chain uses TRBV5-4 and TRBJ2-3; D ambiguous. Trimming removed 0 bases at V and 1 base at J, with 21 bases between. The germline CDR1 and CDR2 sequences are SGHNT and YYREEE (reference sequence). This CDR3 is 19 amino acids long. CDR3 bases: TGTGCCAGCAGCTTGGGACTTGGTCCAGACCGGCGTGGCACAGATACGCAGTATTTT. It encodes CASSLGLGPDRRGTDTQYF.